The next 14 T cell receptor beta chains were all read from a single sample in a study of blood T cell repertoires in COVID-19. The repertoire was sequenced with immunoSEQ multiplex PCR; TCRdb's copy has only in-frame clones and lacks some. The sample has approximately 450,000 clones; around 91% are singletons. Sequencing was performed on PBMCs or T cells enriched from blood (not recorded which). The receptors here all came from a man in his thirties or forties who had recovered from COVID-19.

The chain uses TRBV30 and TRBJ1-2, with D unclear. V lost 0 bases and J 4 bases, leaving 12 bases between the germline ends. CDR1 and CDR2 from the germline V gene are GTSNPN and SVGIG (reference sequence). The CDR3 length is 14 residues. The CDR3 protein is CAWSVLGIRYGYTF. CDR3 coding DNA: TGTGCCTGGAGTGTACTAGGGATCCGCTATGGCTACACCTTC.

This sequence joins TRBV19 and TRBJ1-1; TRBD1 might be the D (6 bases). The V gene lost 6 bases and the J gene lost 5 bases, with 16 bases spanning the gap. The CDR3 has 14 amino acids. Germline V lookup: CDR1 LNHDA, CDR2 SQIVND (reference sequence). The CDR3 loop is CASRGGPGETEAFF. The CDR3 DNA follows: TGTGCCAGTAGGGGGGGGCCCGGCGAGACTGAAGCTTTCTTT.

The chain employs TRBV6-2 or TRBV6-3 and TRBJ1-5; D call uncertain. The germline V gene has CDR1 MNHEY and CDR2 SVGEGT. The CDR3 runs to 13 residues. The V gene lost 4 bases and the J gene lost 7 bases, with 11 bases spanning the gap. CDR3 nucleotides: TGTGCCAGCAGTTTCGGGGAATGGCAGCCCCAGCATTTT. It encodes CASSFGEWQPQHF.

The chain joins TRBV29-1 to TRBJ2-7, with D tentatively TRBD2 (6 bases). Germline CDR1 and CDR2: SQVTM and ANQGSEA. The CDR3 is 13 amino acids. The V and J ends lost 6 bases and 5 bases respectively, with 17 bases between them. CDR3 amino acids: CSVAPGGANEQYF. In DNA form, the CDR3 reads TGCAGCGTCGCGCCCGGCGGGGCAAACGAGCAGTACTTC.

V gene TRBV27 combines with J gene TRBJ1-4, with 7 bases fitting TRBD1. Looked up from germline, CDR1 is MNHEY and CDR2 is SMNVEV (reference sequence). The CDR3 runs 15 residues. J was trimmed by 4 bases and V by 7 bases; bases with no gene match: 9. The chain's CDR3 is CASTLRGLGNEKLFF. For the CDR3, the DNA is TGTGCCAGCACCCTAAGGGGGCTGGGTAATGAAAAACTGTTTTTT.

The chain employs TRBV27 and TRBJ1-2; 9 bases match TRBD1. The CDR3 has 15 amino acids. Per germline, CDR1 MNHEY and CDR2 SMNVEV (reference sequence). V gave up 5 bases and J gave up 4 bases; unmatched junction bases: 8. Here the CDR3 DNA reads TGTGCCAGCAGTAGACAGGGGGGGACAACCTATGGCTACACCTTC. Translating gives CASSRQGGTTYGYTF.

The chain joins TRBV25-1 to TRBJ1-1; D unclear. Germline assignment: CDR1 MGHDK and CDR2 SYGVNS. This CDR3 region has 11 residues. Trimming stripped 5 bases from V and 6 bases from J, with 7 bases between. The CDR3 sequence is CASSIAAEAFF. CDR3 coding DNA: TGTGCCAGCAGTATTGCGGCTGAAGCTTTCTTT.

The chain recombines TRBV28 with TRBJ1-5; maybe TRBD1 (6 bases). V gave up 5 bases and J gave up 0 bases, with 17 bases separating them. The length of the CDR3 is 17 residues. The germline CDR1 and CDR2 sequences are MDHEN and SYDVKM. CDR3 nucleotide sequence: TGTGCCAGCAGTGGCACAGGGAAGGGGGATAGCAATCAGCCCCAGCATTTT. Protein: CASSGTGKGDSNQPQHF.

The chain's CDR3 is CASSLVVGRYNEQFF. The CDR3 region has the DNA TGCGCCAGCAGCTTGGTGGTTGGGCGCTACAATGAGCAGTTCTTC. This chain links TRBV5-1 with TRBJ2-1; no definite D call. Germline assignment: CDR1 SGHRS and CDR2 YFSETQ. Trimming removed 0 bases at V and 3 bases at J, with 10 bases between. The CDR3 has 15 residues.

The rearrangement joins TRBV6-5 to TRBJ1-2, with D unclear. V dropped 6 bases and J dropped 2 bases, with 4 bases sitting between them. Germline V CDR1 and CDR2: MNHEY, SVGAGI. This CDR3 is built from 11 residues. The CDR3: CASRTNYGYTF. The DNA of the CDR3 is TGTGCCAGCAGAACAAACTATGGCTACACCTTC.

For this clone: The conserved phenylalanine or tryptophan is not found at the CDR3 terminus, so this likely reflects a read error. The limits of the CDR3 on the DNA are not certain, so only TCRdb's listed CDR3 is given. The J gene is TRBJ1-1, the V gene TRBV14; no DNA check was done on the table's D call, TRBD1. From germline, CDR1 is SGHDN and CDR2 FVKESK. The CDR3 has 13 residues if both end residues are counted. The CDR3 spells CASSQAGRTAAVV.

The V and J genes are TRBV7-9 and TRBJ1-1; 7 bases agree with TRBD1. Germline assignment: CDR1 SEHNR and CDR2 FQNEAQ (reference sequence). V lost 5 bases to trimming and J lost 7 bases; unmatched junction nucleotides: 13. This CDR3 comprises 15 residues. In DNA, the CDR3 is TGTGCCAGCAGCCGATCAGGGGGTCGCCCCGGTGAAGCTTTCTTT. Translation gives CASSRSGGRPGEAFF.

The V call is TRBV5-6, the J call TRBJ2-3, with 13 bases fitting TRBD2. Germline CDR1 reads SGHDT; CDR2 reads YYEEEE. The junction had 12 bases not matched to a gene; V was cut back by 3 bases and J by 5 bases. The CDR3 consists of 18 residues. The CDR3 bases are TGTGCCAGCAGCTGGTCCCAAGGCGGGACTAGCGGGATAGATACGCAGTATTTT. This gives the protein CASSWSQGGTSGIDTQYF.

This chain links TRBV18 with TRBJ1-5, with TRBD1 identical over 9 bases. The CDR3 has 16 amino acids. The V segment lost 0 bases and the J segment 7 bases; nucleotides outside the gene matches: 7. Germline lookup yields CDR1 KGHSH and CDR2 LQKENI. CDR3 DNA: TGTGCCAGCTCACCACCGGCGGGACAGGGCGGGCAGCCCCAGCATTTT. It codes for CASSPPAGQGGQPQHF. The variable domain in full, completed from reference TRBV18 and TRBJ1-5, reads NAGVMQNPRHLVRRRGQEARLRCSPMKGHSHVYWYRQLPEEGLKFMVYLQKENIIDESGMPKERFSAEFPKEGPSILRIQQVVRGDSAAYFCASSPPAGQGGQPQHFGDGTRLSIL.